Shown below are 20 T cell receptor beta chains from a single sample sequenced in a study of naive and memory T cell subsets (dated by TCRdb to 2015 to 2018). A robust, sensitive protocol for the amplification, sequencing and analysis of TCRs was described in the study, in which 3' ligation of a UMI-containing oligonucleotide to TCR cDNA was used. To prepare the library, 5' RACE was applied. Sequencing used an Illumina MiSeq. The ligated cDNA was amplified in four rounds of PCR with nested alpha and beta constant region primers together with the SP2 primer. TCRdb reworked the public reads: Q25 trimming with fastp, MiXCR clone assembly, productive beta chains retained. Every entry covers one CDR3 protein and lists the most common genes and DNA from its rows. The sample contains about 48,000 distinct CDR3 sequences, approximately 4.5% of them found a single time. The top ten constitute about 0.8% of the sample.

The source of these receptors is a female donor in good health.

This clonotype was counted ten times or more. V is TRBV14 and J is TRBJ2-5; 15 nucleotides match TRBD2. Germline CDR1 reads SGHDN; CDR2 reads FVKESK. This CDR3 has 17 amino acids. The junction had 4 bases not matched to a gene; V was cut back by 4 bases and J by 1 base. DNA of the CDR3: TGTGCCAGCAGCCCGGGGACTAGCGGGAGGTCCCAAGAGACCCAGTACTTC. It encodes CASSPGTSGRSQETQYF. The full variable domain, rest sourced from reference TRBV14 and TRBJ2-5, is EAGVTQFPSHSVIEKGQTVTLRCDPISGHDNLYWYRRVMGKEIKFLLHFVKESKQDESGMPNNRFLAERTGGTYSTLKVQPAELEDSGVYFCASSPGTSGRSQETQYFGPGTRLLVL.

This clonotype was counted a few times. The chain recombines TRBV4-3 with TRBJ1-2; TRBD1 is a possible D gene (5 bases). CDR3 length equals 13 residues. Trimming took off 0 bases at V and 5 bases at J, with 7 bases between the two ends. CDR1 and CDR2 from the germline V gene are LGHNA and YSLEER. This CDR3 reads CASSQDRQYGYTF. The CDR3 coding sequence is TGCGCCAGCAGCCAAGATCGACAGTATGGCTACACCTTC.

This clonotype was seen ten or more times. The chain couples TRBV4-2 to TRBJ2-7; 7 nucleotides align to TRBD2. The V gene's germline CDR1 is LGHNA and CDR2 YNFKEQ. V trimming: 1 base; J trimming: 3 bases; junction bases outside the gene matches: 12. This CDR3 has 17 amino acids. The CDR3 region has the DNA TGTGCCAGCAGCCAAGCTCTGAAAGCGGGATCGGGCTACGAGCAGTACTTC. This sequence encodes CASSQALKAGSGYEQYF.

This clonotype was observed many times. The chain combines TRBV7-6 with TRBJ2-1, with D possibly TRBD1 on 6 matching bases. CDR1 and CDR2 (germline): SGHVS, FNYEAQ. V lost 5 bases and J lost 4, with 12 bases in between. This CDR3 is 14 amino acids long. CDR3 loop: CASSPTGRYNEQFF. The CDR3 nucleotides are TGTGCCAGCAGCCCGACAGGCCGGTACAATGAGCAGTTCTTC.

This clonotype has a count of ten or more. The genes are TRBV29-1 and TRBJ2-1; 7 positions agree with TRBD2. This CDR3 has 12 residues. The J segment lost 12 bases and the V segment lost 6 bases, leaving 11 bases of the junction unmatched. Per the germline V gene, CDR1 is SQVTM and CDR2 is ANQGSEA. Written as DNA, the CDR3 is TGCAGCGTACCAGGGACTACCCTCCGGCAGTTCTTC. Its translation: CSVPGTTLRQFF.

In this sample, this clonotype turned up many times. The chain recombines TRBV3-1 with TRBJ2-5, with 8 bases identical to TRBD1. With V trimmed by 2 bases and J by 5 bases, 22 bases remained unmatched. The CDR3 loop spans 20 amino acids. Germline lookup yields CDR1 LGHDT and CDR2 YNNKEL (reference sequence). CDR3 nucleotides: TGTGCCAGCAGCCAACGACAGGGGCCCACCTTCAGGAGGGCCTTGGAGACCCAGTACTTC. This sequence encodes CASSQRQGPTFRRALETQYF.

This clonotype was seen many times. This sequence joins TRBV27 and TRBJ2-3; D gene ambiguous. V dropped 4 bases and J dropped 6 bases, with 11 bases sitting between them. CDR3 size: 13 residues. Germline V lookup: CDR1 MNHEY, CDR2 SMNVEV (reference sequence). This CDR3 reads CASSSRSLDTQYF. The CDR3 region has the DNA TGTGCCAGCAGTTCCCGGTCTCTGGATACGCAGTATTTT.

This clonotype was counted at least ten times. This chain links TRBV7-8 with TRBJ2-7; tentative D call: TRBD1 (6 bases). The CDR3 loop spans 17 amino acids. Trimming pared 5 bases from V and 2 bases from J, leaving 22 bases between. Germline CDR1 is SGHVS and CDR2 is FQNEAQ. As DNA, the CDR3 is TGTGCCAGCAGCAAACAGACAGGAAGCTCCTCCACCTACGAGCAGTACTTC. This translates into CASSKQTGSSSTYEQYF.

This clonotype has at least ten counts. The chain recombines TRBV20-1 with TRBJ2-5; D call uncertain. This CDR3 contains 14 residues. Trimming left V 3 bases short and J 3 bases short, with 14 bases between. The germline V gene has CDR1 DFQATT and CDR2 SNEGSKA (reference sequence). CDR3 loop: CSASVSVLEETQYF. CDR3 nucleotides: TGCAGTGCTAGTGTGAGCGTCCTGGAAGAGACCCAGTACTTC.

This clonotype appeared many times. The chain recombines TRBV19 with TRBJ2-4; maybe TRBD2 (6 bases). The CDR3 totals 18 residues. CDR1 and CDR2 (germline): LNHDA, SQIVND (reference sequence). The V gene lost 7 bases and the J gene lost 9 bases, with 31 bases spanning the gap. The chain's CDR3 is CASTKERIGRSQGGIQYF. CDR3 nucleotide sequence: TGTGCCAGTACCAAAGAGAGGATAGGGAGGAGTCAAGGTGGCATTCAGTACTTC.

This clonotype was seen a few times. V is TRBV28 and J is TRBJ2-7; D remains unclear. Per the germline V gene, CDR1 is MDHEN and CDR2 is SYDVKM. The CDR3 spans 11 residues. Trimming removed 4 bases from V and 3 bases from J, with 4 bases in between. The CDR3 reads CASSSFYEQYF. The CDR3, as DNA: TGTGCCAGCAGTTCCTTCTACGAGCAGTACTTC.

The rearrangement uses TRBV2 and TRBJ2-4, with TRBD2 identical over 15 bases. Germline loops: CDR1 SNHLY, CDR2 FYNNEI. The CDR3 length is 16 residues. Trimming at V came to 6 bases and at J to 9 bases, leaving 9 bases not matched to a gene. The DNA of the CDR3 is TGTGCCAGCAGCCACGGACTAGCGGGAGGGCCGGCCATTCAGTACTTC. This codes for CASSHGLAGGPAIQYF.

This clonotype was observed many times. This chain connects TRBV12-3 or TRBV12-4 to TRBJ1-2; tentatively, D is TRBD1 (6 bases). Between the trimmed V and J ends, which lost 6 bases and 8 bases, there was a span of 10 bases. This CDR3 is 11 amino acids long. CDR3 sequence reads: CASRRQEGYTF. The CDR3 DNA sequence: TGTGCCAGCAGGAGACAGGAGGGCTACACCTTC.

In its sample, this clonotype was seen many times. The CDR3 region is CASRTSGRDSYEQYF. CDR3 nucleotide sequence: TGTGCCAGCAGAACTAGCGGGAGAGACTCCTACGAGCAGTACTTC. V gene TRBV12-3 or TRBV12-4 combines with J gene TRBJ2-7; 11 nucleotides match TRBD2. The CDR3 runs to 15 residues. V lost 6 bases and J lost 0; bases outside the gene matches: 4.

The rearrangement links TRBV5-1 to TRBJ2-1; 9 bases map to TRBD1. From germline, CDR1 is SGHRS and CDR2 YFSETQ. V lost 4 bases to trimming and J lost 3 bases; unmatched junction nucleotides: 8. CDR3 length equals 16 residues. CDR3 loop: CASSTGTGQGYNEQFF. The CDR3 nucleotides are TGCGCCAGCAGCACAGGCACGGGACAGGGCTACAATGAGCAGTTCTTC.

This clonotype came up many times. The chain carries TRBV5-1 and TRBJ1-1, with TRBD1 matching over 8 bases. This CDR3 has 14 residues. Germline CDR1 SGHRS, CDR2 YFSETQ. The V segment lost 3 bases and the J segment 1 base; nucleotides outside the gene matches: 2. CDR3 loop: CASSSGTGNTEAFF. The CDR3 DNA follows: TGCGCCAGCAGCTCCGGGACAGGGAACACTGAAGCTTTCTTT.

In its sample, this clonotype was seen a few times. The J gene is TRBJ2-2, the V gene TRBV6-2 or TRBV6-3; a weak D match, TRBD1 (5 bases). This CDR3 has 14 amino acids. The V end was cut by 7 bases, the J end by 2 bases, with 11 bases between. Germline V lookup: CDR1 MNHEY, CDR2 SVGEGT. For the CDR3, the DNA is TGTGCCAGCACCTGGACACCCAACACCGGGGAGCTGTTTTTT. Translation: CASTWTPNTGELFF.

The genes are TRBV7-9 and TRBJ1-3, with TRBD1 as a possible D gene (6 bases). CDR3 length: 17 amino acids. CDR1 is SEHNR, CDR2 FQNEAQ, per germline (reference sequence). With 3 bases removed from V and 1 base from J, the gap between germline ends came to 16 bases. CDR3 DNA: TGTGCCAGCAGCTTCGGGCGCAGGACAGATTCTGGAAACACCATATATTTT. Its translation: CASSFGRRTDSGNTIYF.

The sample holds many counts of this clonotype. The chain has TRBV12-3 or TRBV12-4 and TRBJ2-1; D possibly corresponds to TRBD2 (5 bases). CDR3 length: 18 residues. V was cut by 5 bases and J by 5 bases, with 25 bases left in between. CDR3 DNA: TGTGCCAGCAGTGATCTCCTCGCGAGGGCCGGGGTTCACAATGAGCAGTTCTTC. Protein sequence: CASSDLLARAGVHNEQFF.

This clonotype is medium-sized (0.01 to 0.1%) by share. The CDR3 region is CASSASRSGLHNEQFF. DNA of the CDR3: TGTGCCAGCAGCGCGTCCCGGAGCGGGTTACACAATGAGCAGTTCTTC. The gene calls are TRBV7-6 and TRBJ2-1; a possible D gene is TRBD2 (6 bases). V was pared by 5 bases and J by 5 bases, with 19 bases between. This CDR3 comprises 16 residues. CDR1 and CDR2 from the germline V gene are SGHVS and FNYEAQ.